This TCR beta chain was profiled in a study of T cell responses to AZD1222 COVID-19 vaccine. Overall study results and limits: The study sampled repertoires only after the peak T cell response.

In the case of this clone: Its antigen remains unknown.

V gave up 3 bases and J gave up 5 bases, with 8 bases separating them. Germline lookup yields CDR1 MNHEY and CDR2 SVGAGI. This CDR3 spans 13 amino acids. Only in-frame clones appear in the TCRdb table, and some are missing; sequencing was by immunoSEQ multiplex PCR. The repertoire holds 75,000 to 90,000 clones, with more than 90% as singletons. This receptor was taken from an adult who received the AZD1222 COVID-19 vaccine. The gene calls are TRBV6-5 and TRBJ1-3; D gene uncertain. Sequenced material: peripheral blood, taken 28 days after the second AZD1222 dose. The CDR3 sequence: CASSYSPRNTIYF. CDR3 nucleotide sequence: TGTGCCAGCAGTTATTCCCCCAGAAACACCATATATTTT.